The present T cell receptor (beta chain) was sequenced within a study of OX40 agonist ivuxolimab in advanced cancers. Regarding the complete study: Ivuxolimab was an agonistic, fully human IgG2 monoclonal antibody directed against OX40 (CD134), a costimulatory receptor. Intravenous ivuxolimab was administered to patients every 2 weeks at six dose levels: 0.01, 0.1, 0.3, 1.5, 3 and 10 mg/kg. Of the roughly 50 dose-escalation patients, hepatocellular carcinoma was present in approximately 20, melanoma in approximately 15, renal cell carcinoma in 9 and head and neck cancer in 9. In the dose-escalation cohort, 70% to 85% of patients were male, and the mean age was roughly 60 years, with a range of roughly 20 to 80. Patients were allowed to have had prior anti-PD-1, anti-PD-L1 or anti-CTLA-4 therapy, and 30% to 40% of the dose-escalation patients had previously received checkpoint inhibitors. Partial responses were achieved by three dose-escalation patients, of whom one had hepatocellular carcinoma and two had cutaneous melanoma. The purpose of peripheral TCRbeta sequencing was to test whether ivuxolimab changed TCR sequence diversity and led to clonal T-cell expansion. The paper reports the monotherapy dose-escalation portion (N of about 47 patients) of the phase I ivuxolimab trial. The investigation overall reported the following: In partial responders in the 0.1-3.0 mg/kg groups, normalized peripheral clonal expansion was found to be among the lowest, especially among CD8+ T cells. The antigen specificity of the clonally expanded peripheral T cells was not determined. At doses from 0.1 to 3.0 mg/kg, clonal expansion was seen in both CD4+ and CD8+ blood T cells between baseline and week 6. Low levels of normalized T-cell clonal expansion were also seen in some patients who did not respond. After ivuxolimab, CD8+ T cells had more expanded clones than CD4+ T cells on average.

Patients with a history of autoimmune disease or receiving systemic immunosuppression were excluded from the trial. Peripheral blood for TCR sequencing was collected from all dose cohorts at baseline, on cycle 4 day 1, and on cycle 7 day 1. Samples were obtained from an open-label, multicenter, first-in-human phase I dose-escalation trial of ivuxolimab. Adults with locally advanced or metastatic melanoma, renal cell carcinoma, hepatocellular carcinoma or head and neck squamous cell carcinoma were enrolled in the trial. CD4+ and CD8+ T cells were sorted separately from peripheral blood before TCR sequencing. To sequence the TCRbeta CDR3 region, genomic DNA was isolated from the sorted cells. The immunoSEQ Assay was used for sequencing of TCRbeta CDR3 regions. TCRdb carries this immuneACCESS record with in-frame sequences only. Its versions omit some clonotypes, under half of them owing to an unresolved V gene in the studies checked, with the rest unexplained. This sample has some 81,000 clones in its table, and roughly 85% of those were observed once. The ten largest clonotypes hold 2% of the sample.

The CDR3 covers 15 residues, taking in both the cysteine and the phenylalanine. Just CDR3 DNA is preserved here, 45 bases in frame from base 1. Trimming takes 1 base off V and 1 base off J; junction bases not matched to a gene: 3. The germline V gene provides CDR1 SGHVS and CDR2 FNYEAQ. Note on this clone: Its binding antigen is unknown. No per-base quality is available; no much larger clone lies one base away.

Sequenced material: CD4+ or CD8+ T cells sorted from blood, taken in a trial of the OX40 agonist ivuxolimab. The TCR was taken from an adult with an advanced solid tumor such as melanoma, head and neck, liver or kidney cancer. Rearrangement joined TRBV7-6 to TRBJ2-5; 7 bases in the junction line up with TRBD2. CDR3 sequence: CASSLGGGIQETQYF. The DNA sequence is given as TGTGCCAGCAGCTTAGGGGGGGGGATCCAAGAGACCCAGTACTTC.